The text below deals with one TCR beta chain. This specimen comes from a study of T cell changes during pregnancy in multiple sclerosis. The length of the CDR3 is 14 residues. V lost 4 bases and J 4 bases, leaving 14 bases between the germline ends. Germline CDR1 is SGHRS and CDR2 is YFSETQ. The repertoire was sequenced with immunoSEQ multiplex PCR; TCRdb's copy has only in-frame clones and lacks some. The sample consists of tens of thousands of clones, approximately 90% of them appearing once. The clonotype originates from a female donor with multiple sclerosis, enrolled in a pregnancy study. This chain connects TRBV5-1 to TRBJ1-1, with D tentatively TRBD1 (5 bases). The sample was CD4+ T cells from peripheral blood mononuclear cells, taken in the first trimester of pregnancy. CDR3 amino acids: CASSRTSQGTEAFF. CDR3 bases: TGCGCCAGCAGCCGGACCAGTCAGGGCACTGAAGCTTTCTTT. Filled out from reference TRBV5-1 and TRBJ1-1, the complete variable domain reads KAGVTQTPRYLIKTRGQQVTLSCSPISGHRSVSWYQQTPGQGLQFLFEYFSETQRNKGNFPGRFSGRQFSNSRSEMNVSTLELGDSALYLCASSRTSQGTEAFFGQGTRLTVV.